Listed here is a single TCR beta chain. The clone's antigen remains unknown. Nothing much larger sits one base from this clone, and base qualities are not available. Other DNA sequences in this sample translate to the same CDR3. Healthy HIV-negative adults with no recently reported acute infections or vaccinations were included as donors. Only Caucasian adults living in Nashville, Tennessee, USA were represented among the donors. CD4+ T cells were enriched through magnetic negative selection, after which naive cells were positively selected on CD45RA and the remaining negative fraction served as the memory subset. After blood collection by leukapheresis, PBMCs were isolated using Ficoll-Histopaque density gradient centrifugation and then cryopreserved in the vapor phase of liquid nitrogen. Purity and quantity of every magnetically sorted T cell population were checked by analytical flow cytometry. Genomic DNA was isolated from every sorted fraction and measured by UV absorbance on a Nanodrop 2000c.

TCR CDR3 regions were amplified from genomic DNA by multiplex PCR using the deep immunoSEQ assay. For each cell subset, the extracted genomic DNA was distributed evenly across all wells of several immunoSEQ 96-well plates, and each plate served as one replicate. For sorted subsets, roughly 190 ng of genomic DNA, equivalent to roughly 30,000 T cell genomes, went into each replicate PCR. Purified libraries were quantified with a Qubit 3.0 fluorometer, sized on a Bioanalyzer 2100, and re-quantified with the KAPA Library Quantification kit. Every immunoSEQ 96-well plate was sequenced on a separate single-read 150-cycle Illumina NextSeq 550 flow cell. Processing in the source paper ran as follows. Because the immunoSEQ output included only junctional sequences and no quality scores, the filtering could not be the same as the filtering used for full-length reads. To assign V/J genes and CDR3, sequences were annotated against IMGT germline references using PyIR, a Python wrapper for IgBLAST v1.9. Any read was removed if the V/J assignment was weak (E-value above 1e-6), the CDR3 was missing, or the read contained stop codons, out-of-frame junctions, or ambiguous translated residues. V3J clonotypes were defined as sequences sharing an identical inferred V gene, J gene, and CDR3 amino acid sequence. Percentage overlap between repertoires was calculated by dividing the number of shared unique clonotypes by the size of the smaller repertoire. Repertoire richness was assessed with RTK rarefaction, the Chao1 estimator, and Recon v2.1 estimates of unobserved clonotypes. Generation probabilities for all TCRbeta clonotypes obtained by the gDNA method from several donors were computed using OLGA. As stored in TCRdb, this immuneACCESS dataset retains in-frame rearrangements with V and J assigned. A fraction of the clones does not appear; measured against another copy, unresolved V genes explain less than half of the discrepancy, and the remainder lacks a known reason. That table gives V, J and clone size, and the DNA gave D and trimming. This sample gives roughly 2.5 million clones in total; 90% to 95% of them show up just once. The top ten constitute 0.13% to 0.15% of the sample.

These data are taken from a study of shared clonotypes between healthy human individuals (dated by TCRdb to about 2020). Regarding the complete study: The cohort included three men and a couple of women between 18 and 49 years of age. Different laboratories and diverse techniques were used to prepare libraries and sequence TCR repertoires, to increase sequencing depth and limit assay-specific biases. Leukapheresis yielded between about 0.9 and 9 billion PBMCs per donor. For each donor, three plates each were used for CD4 naive and CD4 memory, two plates were used for CD8 naive, and one plate was used for CD8 memory. The study deeply sequenced blood TCR repertoires of about five healthy adults to estimate repertoire size and the extent of clonotype sharing between individuals. Paper-wide results and their limitations: Incomplete sequencing was indicated by rarefaction of sorted-subset datasets, despite the large sequencing depth. Because the study included only a small number of donors, the genetic and exposure-history diversity represented was limited. Estimated clonotype richness was generally larger for naive than for memory subsets. Pairwise subsampling led to the expectation that sequencing depth would affect the degree of clonotype sharing among donors. Clonotypes shared by all four sorted-subset donors showed higher generation probabilities than non-shared clonotypes. Across a handful of donors, roughly 5% of naive CD4, roughly 3.4% of naive CD8, 2% to 2.5% of memory CD4, and about 0.44% of memory CD8 clonotypes were shared. Sampling was limited to blood, and TCR repertoires in tissue likely differ from TCR repertoires in blood.

The germline V gene (reference sequence) sets CDR1 to LNHDA and CDR2 to SQIVND. Reading from cysteine to phenylalanine, the CDR3 counts 15 amino acids. The CDR3 DNA has 45 bases and is translated from base 1. The germline ends are 12 bases apart after V is trimmed by 6 bases and J by 3 bases. Sequenced sample: naive CD4+ T cells sorted from blood. Explained via the paper, the cell subset or site label denotes: CD45RA+ positively selected. The TCR was taken from a man aged 18 to 30 in good health. Rearrangement joined TRBV19 to TRBJ2-6; the D region possibly corresponds to TRBD1 (6 bases align). The CDR3 here reads CASSTQGSGANVLTF. DNA sequence: TGTGCCAGTAGCACACAGGGAAGTGGGGCCAACGTCCTGACTTTC.